This is a list of T cell receptor beta chains from one sample in a study of OX40 agonist ivuxolimab in advanced cancers. Clones were sequenced by immunoSEQ multiplex PCR, and TCRdb holds only the in-frame ones, with some missing. The data contain tens of thousands of clones, under 90% of them singletons. The starting material was CD4+ or CD8+ T cells sorted from blood, obtained in a trial of the OX40 agonist ivuxolimab. The receptors shown here come from an adult with an advanced solid tumor such as melanoma, head and neck, liver or kidney cancer. The CDR3 runs from the conserved cysteine through the conserved F or W. D genes are given only for firm matches. For some rows the clone size is stated as once, few or many, or as a class when expanded; others skip it.

D: -
size: -
J: TRBJ2-7
V: TRBV7-9
CDR3: CASSLAQLAHEQYF
DNA: TGTGCCAGCAGCTTAGCGCAACTAGCCCACGAGCAGTACTTC

D: TRBD1
size: few
J: TRBJ1-3
V: TRBV7-3
CDR3: CASSAGQGNTIYF
DNA: TGTGCCAGCAGCGCGGGACAGGGAAACACCATATATTTT

D: TRBD2
size: -
J: TRBJ2-7
V: TRBV19
CDR3: CASSPGLAGGIYEQYF
DNA: TGTGCCAGTAGTCCAGGACTAGCGGGAGGAATATACGAGCAGTACTTC

D: TRBD2
size: -
J: TRBJ2-7
V: TRBV18
CDR3: CASSPGGEQYF
DNA: TGTGCCAGCTCACCGGGAGGGGAGCAGTACTTC

D: -
size: -
J: TRBJ1-1
V: TRBV19
CDR3: CASSQILNTEAFF
DNA: TGTGCCAGTAGTCAGATTTTAAACACTGAAGCTTTCTTT

D: -
size: -
J: TRBJ1-1
V: TRBV5-1
CDR3: CASSLSPDTEAFF
DNA: TGCGCCAGCAGCTTGTCGCCGGACACTGAAGCTTTCTTT

D: -
size: -
J: TRBJ1-1
V: TRBV6-1
CDR3: CASSLGHEAFF
DNA: TGTGCCAGCAGTCTCGGACATGAAGCTTTCTTT

D: -
size: -
J: TRBJ2-1
V: TRBV5-1
CDR3: CASSLLPDSNEQFF
DNA: TGCGCCAGCAGCTTGTTGCCCGACAGCAATGAGCAGTTCTTC

D: -
size: -
J: TRBJ1-2
V: TRBV28
CDR3: CASSLLGPYYGYTF
DNA: TGTGCCAGCAGTTTACTCGGGCCATACTATGGCTACACCTTC

D: TRBD2
size: -
J: TRBJ2-1
V: TRBV5-1
CDR3: CASTRDPLNPSGGSSYNEQFF
DNA: TGCGCCAGCACTAGGGACCCCCTCAATCCTAGCGGGGGGAGCTCCTACAATGAGCAGTTCTTC

D: -
size: -
J: TRBJ1-1
V: TRBV7-9
CDR3: CASSLAGDTEAFF
DNA: TGTGCCAGCAGCTTAGCGGGGGACACTGAAGCTTTCTTT

D: -
size: -
J: TRBJ2-3
V: TRBV7-2
CDR3: CASSLATSTDTQYF
DNA: TGTGCCAGCAGCTTAGCAACTAGCACAGATACGCAGTATTTT

D: TRBD1
size: -
J: TRBJ2-2
V: TRBV18
CDR3: CASSSQGGQNTGELFF
DNA: TGTGCCAGCTCATCACAGGGGGGCCAGAACACCGGGGAGCTGTTTTTT

D: TRBD1
size: -
J: TRBJ2-7
V: TRBV19
CDR3: CASSIALGQGSYEQYF
DNA: TGTGCCAGTAGTATCGCGTTGGGACAGGGCTCCTACGAGCAGTACTTC

D: -
size: -
J: TRBJ1-5
V: TRBV4-1
CDR3: CASSLQGRGQPQHF
DNA: TGCGCCAGCAGTCTACAGGGTAGGGGTCAGCCCCAGCATTTT

D: -
size: -
J: TRBJ2-7
V: TRBV27
CDR3: CASSLSISTQSYEQYF
DNA: TGTGCCAGCAGTTTAAGCATATCCACGCAGTCCTACGAGCAGTACTTC

D: -
size: -
J: TRBJ2-1
V: TRBV4-1
CDR3: CASSQGPDQEQFF
DNA: TGCGCCAGCAGCCAAGGGCCCGACCAGGAGCAGTTCTTC

D: -
size: once
J: TRBJ2-5
V: TRBV19
CDR3: CASRPHRGAQETQYF
DNA: TGTGCCAGTAGGCCCCACCGGGGAGCCCAAGAGACCCAGTACTTC

D: TRBD1
size: -
J: TRBJ2-1
V: TRBV27
CDR3: CASSPWTGGNNEQFF
DNA: TGTGCCAGCAGTCCTTGGACAGGGGGGAACAATGAGCAGTTCTTC

D: -
size: once
J: TRBJ2-3
V: TRBV28
CDR3: CASSPGGYTDTQYF
DNA: TGTGCCAGCAGCCCTGGGGGGTACACAGATACGCAGTATTTT

D: -
size: medium-sized
J: TRBJ1-3
V: TRBV5-1
CDR3: CASGPGGSGNTIYF
DNA: TGCGCCAGCGGCCCCGGGGGCTCTGGAAACACCATATATTTT

D: -
size: once
J: TRBJ2-1
V: TRBV9
CDR3: CASSVGPNNEQFF
DNA: TGTGCCAGCAGCGTAGGCCCAAACAATGAGCAGTTCTTC

D: TRBD1
size: -
J: TRBJ1-1
V: TRBV6-5
CDR3: CASRNSFQGDTEAFF
DNA: TGTGCCAGCAGGAACTCGTTTCAGGGGGACACTGAAGCTTTCTTT

D: TRBD2
size: -
J: TRBJ2-1
V: TRBV19
CDR3: CASSRASGSFYNEQFF
DNA: TGTGCCAGTAGTAGGGCCAGCGGGAGTTTCTACAATGAGCAGTTCTTC

D: -
size: few
J: TRBJ2-2
V: TRBV5-8
CDR3: CASTQMVVDTGELFF
DNA: TGTGCCAGCACCCAAATGGTAGTCGACACCGGGGAGCTGTTTTTT

D: TRBD2
size: -
J: TRBJ2-7
V: TRBV18
CDR3: CASSSVASGTYEQYF
DNA: TGTGCCAGCTCCTCGGTGGCTAGCGGGACCTACGAGCAGTACTTC

D: TRBD2
size: -
J: TRBJ2-5
V: TRBV29-1
CDR3: CSVRAGFGQETQYF
DNA: TGCAGCGTTCGAGCGGGATTCGGGCAAGAGACCCAGTACTTC

D: TRBD2
size: -
J: TRBJ2-1
V: TRBV4-1
CDR3: CASSQGLAGYNEQFF
DNA: TGCGCCAGCAGCCAAGGACTAGCGGGGTACAATGAGCAGTTCTTC

D: TRBD2
size: few
J: TRBJ2-3
V: TRBV19
CDR3: CASSISSGITDTQYF
DNA: TGTGCCAGTAGTATATCTAGCGGGATCACAGATACGCAGTATTTT

D: -
size: -
J: TRBJ1-1
V: TRBV6-1
CDR3: CASSAGLRAFF
DNA: TGTGCCAGCAGTGCAGGCCTGCGGGCTTTCTTT

D: TRBD2
size: -
J: TRBJ2-1
V: TRBV11-2
CDR3: CASSLLAENNEQFF
DNA: TGTGCCAGCAGCTTGCTAGCGGAAAACAATGAGCAGTTCTTC

D: -
size: -
J: TRBJ2-7
V: TRBV29-1
CDR3: CSVVLLGQGGSEQYF
DNA: TGCAGCGTTGTCTTATTAGGGCAGGGGGGATCCGAGCAGTACTTC

D: -
size: -
J: TRBJ2-6
V: TRBV28
CDR3: CASGLGGPGANVLTF
DNA: TGTGCCAGCGGGCTAGGAGGGCCCGGGGCCAACGTCCTGACTTTC

D: TRBD2
size: -
J: TRBJ2-3
V: TRBV11-3
CDR3: CASSARLAGGADTQYF
DNA: TGTGCCAGCAGCGCACGACTAGCGGGAGGAGCAGATACGCAGTATTTT

D: TRBD2
size: -
J: TRBJ2-3
V: TRBV2
CDR3: CASRQTSGTDTQYF
DNA: TGTGCCAGCAGGCAGACTAGCGGCACAGATACGCAGTATTTT

D: -
size: -
J: TRBJ2-6
V: TRBV5-5
CDR3: CASSLKSGANVLTF
DNA: TGTGCCAGCAGCTTGAAGTCTGGGGCCAACGTCCTGACTTTC

D: -
size: -
J: TRBJ1-1
V: TRBV10-3
CDR3: CAISDMITNTEAFF
DNA: TGTGCCATCAGTGACATGATTACGAACACTGAAGCTTTCTTC

D: -
size: -
J: TRBJ2-7
V: TRBV27
CDR3: CASSLRLGEGEQYF
DNA: TGTGCCAGCAGTTTAAGACTAGGTGAAGGTGAGCAGTACTTC

D: TRBD2
size: -
J: TRBJ2-7
V: TRBV5-1
CDR3: CASSPGPAGADEQYF
DNA: TGCGCCAGCAGCCCGGGACCAGCGGGAGCGGACGAGCAGTACTTC

D: -
size: -
J: TRBJ1-2
V: TRBV20-1
CDR3: CSAVGSPGYTF
DNA: TGCAGTGCTGTTGGTAGTCCTGGCTACACCTTC

D: TRBD2
size: -
J: TRBJ2-3
V: TRBV2
CDR3: CASSAVAGYTDTQYF
DNA: TGTGCCAGCAGTGCGGTAGCGGGATATACAGATACGCAGTATTTT

D: TRBD2
size: -
J: TRBJ2-7
V: TRBV18
CDR3: CASSPYPGVAGYEQYF
DNA: TGTGCCAGCTCACCTTATCCCGGGGTAGCGGGATACGAGCAGTACTTC